This note documents a single TCR beta chain sequence. Antigen: not known. Investigators isolated RNA and reverse transcribed it into cDNA to act as the sequencing template. Assay: immunoSEQ multiplex PCR; the TCRdb copy retains only in-frame clones and omits some. The sample has 170,000 or so clones, roughly two thirds seen once. Between the trimmed V and J ends, which lost 4 bases and 4 bases, there was a span of 8 bases. Germline CDR1 and CDR2: GTSNPN and SVGIG (reference sequence). This CDR3 has 11 amino acids. The source of the sample is a study of CD8+ T cells in alopecia areata. Background on the study: In an open-label trial, patients got 5 to 10 mg tofacitinib twice daily. Patients remained on tofacitinib for 6 to 18 months and then went 6 months without it.

Study-level results: In scalp, tofacitinib significantly decreased clonality and expanded CD8+ clones among the top 100.

Treatment noted: oral pan-JAK inhibitor, 5-10 mg twice daily. The starting material was CD4+ T cells sorted from blood, obtained at week 4, from a patient treated with tofacitinib. The TCR sequence derives from a human donor with alopecia areata. This chain links TRBV30 with TRBJ2-7, with a tentative D call TRBD1 (5 bases). The CDR3 coding sequence is TGTGCCTGGACAGGGATATACGAGCAGTACTTC. This codes for CAWTGIYEQYF.